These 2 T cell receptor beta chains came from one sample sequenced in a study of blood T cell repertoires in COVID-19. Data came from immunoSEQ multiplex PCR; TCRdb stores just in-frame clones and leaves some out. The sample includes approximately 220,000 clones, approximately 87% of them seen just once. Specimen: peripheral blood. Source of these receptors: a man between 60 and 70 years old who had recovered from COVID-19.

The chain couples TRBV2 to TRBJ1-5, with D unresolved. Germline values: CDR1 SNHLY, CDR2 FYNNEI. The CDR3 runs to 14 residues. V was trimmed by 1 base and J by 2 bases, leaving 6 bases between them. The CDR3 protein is CASSEVTGNQPQHF. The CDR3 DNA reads TGTGCCAGCAGTGAAGTTACAGGCAATCAGCCCCAGCATTTT.

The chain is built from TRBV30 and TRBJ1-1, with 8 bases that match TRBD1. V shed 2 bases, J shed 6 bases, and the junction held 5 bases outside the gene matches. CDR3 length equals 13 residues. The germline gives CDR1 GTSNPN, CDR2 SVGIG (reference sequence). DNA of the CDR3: TGTGCCTGGAGTTTTACAGGGGGGGCTGAAGCTTTCTTT. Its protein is CAWSFTGGAEAFF. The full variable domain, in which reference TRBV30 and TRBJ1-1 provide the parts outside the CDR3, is SQTIHQWPATLVQPVGSPLSLECTVEGTSNPNLYWYRQAAGRGLQLLFYSVGIGQISSEVPQNLSASRPQDRQFILSSKKLLLSDSGFYLCAWSFTGGAEAFFGQGTRLTVV.